These 23 T cell receptor beta chains share one sample of origin, sequenced in a study of cytomegalovirus exposure and HLA in healthy donors. Method: immunoSEQ multiplex PCR; TCRdb's copy keeps in-frame clones and lacks some. The sample has 250,000 to 400,000 clones; 75% to 90% are singletons. Input material: PBMCs. The receptor set was obtained from a woman aged 25 to 39 in good health and CMV-seropositive.

This clone appeared once. V gene TRBV2 combines with J gene TRBJ2-1; tentative D call: TRBD2 (5 bases). Trimming shortened V by 1 base and J by 9 bases, and 10 bases separated the two germline ends. CDR3 length equals 13 residues. The germline V gene encodes CDR1 SNHLY and CDR2 FYNNEI. CDR3 DNA sequence: TGTGCCAGCAGTGAAGGGATGACTATTGAGCAGTTCTTC. Residues: CASSEGMTIEQFF.

This chain uses TRBV29-1 with TRBJ1-2; unclear D gene. The CDR3 extends over 13 amino acids. V shed 3 bases and J shed 4 bases, with 12 bases lying between them. Looked up from germline, CDR1 is SQVTM and CDR2 is ANQGSEA. The CDR3: CSVEPSQSYGYTF. The CDR3 DNA is TGCAGCGTTGAGCCGTCGCAATCCTATGGCTACACCTTC.

V and J are TRBV15 and TRBJ2-6; D gene unclear. Trimming stripped 1 base from V and 0 bases from J, with 19 bases between. This CDR3 is built from 20 residues. Germline assignment: CDR1 LNHNV and CDR2 YYDKDF (reference sequence). The CDR3 sequence: CATSRVGSLTRSSGANVLTF. DNA for the CDR3: TGTGCCACCAGCAGAGTGGGTAGTCTGACAAGGAGCTCTGGGGCCAACGTCCTGACTTTC.

The V and J genes are TRBV4-2 and TRBJ2-2; D possibly corresponds to TRBD1 (6 bases). This CDR3 spans 16 amino acids. Per germline, CDR1 LGHNA and CDR2 YNFKEQ. Trimming stripped 1 base from V and 4 bases from J, with 13 bases between. CDR3 protein: CASSQGSGDSTGELFF. The CDR3 DNA reads TGTGCCAGCAGCCAAGGCTCAGGGGATAGCACCGGGGAGCTGTTTTTT.

V usage is TRBV30 and J usage is TRBJ2-2; tentative D call: TRBD2 (6 bases). V lost 4 bases, J lost 1 base, and 10 bases lay in between. CDR1 is GTSNPN, CDR2 SVGIG, per germline (reference sequence). The CDR3 has 14 amino acids. The CDR3 spells CAWTGGLNTGELFF. The CDR3 nucleotides read TGTGCCTGGACCGGGGGATTGAACACCGGGGAGCTGTTTTTT.

V and J are TRBV29-1 and TRBJ2-7, with D hard to call. The V end was cut by 7 bases, the J end by 0 bases, with 13 bases between. CDR1 is SQVTM, CDR2 ANQGSEA, per germline. The CDR3 sequence is 13 residues long. The CDR3 coding sequence is TGCAGCGGGTCCTCGGGCTCCTCCTACGAGCAGTACTTC. Translated: CSGSSGSSYEQYF.

This clone appeared a few times. The CDR3, as DNA: TGTGCCAGCAGTGAAGCGAGACCGGGATTCTATGGCTACACCTTC. This codes for CASSEARPGFYGYTF. The V and J genes are TRBV2 and TRBJ1-2, with D hard to call. Deletions cut 0 bases from V and 4 bases from J, with 12 bases between. This CDR3 spans 15 amino acids. Germline loops: CDR1 SNHLY, CDR2 FYNNEI.

The chain joins TRBV4-3 to TRBJ2-6, with no clear D. This CDR3 has 15 residues. Germline CDR1 is LGHNA and CDR2 is YSLEER. The V end lost 4 bases, the J end lost 0 bases, and 7 bases lay between the germline ends. CDR3 loop: CASSPTLSGANVLTF. Written as DNA, the CDR3 is TGCGCCAGCAGCCCCACCCTCTCTGGGGCCAACGTCCTGACTTTC.

The chain recombines TRBV2 with TRBJ2-5; D possibly uses TRBD1 or TRBD2 (5 bases each). The CDR3 sequence is 13 residues long. Trimming took off 6 bases at V and 2 bases at J, with 10 bases between the two ends. Looked up from germline, CDR1 is SNHLY and CDR2 is FYNNEI. This CDR3 is CASSRDPQETQYF. In DNA form, the CDR3 reads TGTGCCAGCAGCCGGGACCCTCAAGAGACCCAGTACTTC.

The V and J genes are TRBV7-9 and TRBJ2-7, with D uncertain. Trimming stripped 4 bases from V and 0 bases from J, with 13 bases between. CDR3 length: 15 amino acids. Germline CDR1 and CDR2: SEHNR and FQNEAQ (reference sequence). The CDR3 DNA follows: TGTGCCAGCAGCTGGCCGGGTCATAGCTCCTACGAGCAGTACTTC. The encoded protein is CASSWPGHSSYEQYF.

V and J are TRBV13 and TRBJ2-7; TRBD1 matches 9 bases. V was pared by 5 bases and J by 2 bases, with 4 bases of the junction left unmatched. CDR1 is PRHDT, CDR2 FYEKMQ, per germline (reference sequence). This CDR3 spans 14 amino acids. The DNA of the CDR3 is TGTGCCAGCAGCAGTAGGGACAGGGCCTACGAGCAGTACTTC. Encoded protein: CASSSRDRAYEQYF.

The chain joins TRBV4-3 to TRBJ2-7; 8 nucleotides line up with TRBD1. The J segment lost 3 bases and the V segment lost 0 bases, leaving 13 bases of the junction unmatched. The CDR3 runs to 18 residues. Looked up from germline, CDR1 is LGHNA and CDR2 is YSLEER. The CDR3 here is CASSQEGGTRTGRYEQYF. CDR3 bases: TGCGCCAGCAGCCAAGAAGGAGGTACCAGGACAGGGCGCTACGAGCAGTACTTC.

The chain couples TRBV28 to TRBJ1-5, with D perhaps matching TRBD1 (6 bases). The V end was cut by 3 bases, the J end by 7 bases, with 10 bases between. Germline lookup yields CDR1 MDHEN and CDR2 SYDVKM. This CDR3 region has 13 residues. The CDR3 sequence is CASSFGGLQPQHF. The CDR3 coding sequence is TGTGCCAGCAGTTTTGGGGGGCTACAGCCCCAGCATTTT.

This clone was detected a few times. CDR3 coding DNA: TGTGCCAGCTCACCCGAACAGGGGGAATTCCAGCATTTT. As protein: CASSPEQGEFQHF. The chain couples TRBV18 to TRBJ1-5; 8 positions match TRBD1. This CDR3 has 13 amino acids. Trimming took 3 bases from V and 12 from J; bases not matched to a gene: 7. From germline, CDR1 is KGHSH and CDR2 LQKENI.

As concerns this clone: Other DNA sequences within the sample encode an identical CDR3. The chain has TRBV9 and TRBJ2-1, with D unclear. V gave up 0 bases and J gave up 4 bases, with 5 bases separating them. Germline V gene sequence: CDR1 SGDLS, CDR2 YYNGEE. CDR3 size: 13 residues. The CDR3 spells CASSVAGYNEQFF. The CDR3 region has the DNA TGTGCCAGCAGCGTAGCAGGTTACAATGAGCAGTTCTTC.

This clone has a single count. The chain uses TRBV9 and TRBJ2-3; 7 nucleotides line up with TRBD2. This CDR3 is built from 16 residues. Trimming removed 1 base from V and 0 bases from J; junction bases left unmatched: 5. CDR1 SGDLS and CDR2 YYNGEE come from the germline V gene. CDR3 sequence: CASSVMSSGSTDTQYF. In nucleotides, the CDR3 is TGTGCCAGCAGCGTAATGAGTAGCGGGAGCACAGATACGCAGTATTTT.

This clone was seen once. The chain joins TRBV18 to TRBJ2-1; D assignment may be TRBD1 or TRBD2 (5 bases each). V was trimmed by 2 bases and J by 9 bases, leaving 11 bases between them. The CDR3 is 13 amino acids. In germline, CDR1 is KGHSH, CDR2 LQKENI. This CDR3 reads CASSPNTGAEQFF. As DNA, the CDR3 is TGTGCCAGCTCACCAAATACCGGGGCTGAGCAGTTCTTC.

The J gene is TRBJ2-1, the V gene TRBV28, with TRBD2 identical over 8 bases. Germline V lookup: CDR1 MDHEN, CDR2 SYDVKM. Trimming at V came to 7 bases and at J to 7 bases, leaving 9 bases not matched to a gene. CDR3 length: 14 amino acids. CDR3 nucleotide sequence: TGTGCCAGCAAGGGAACGGGAGGGTGGAATGAGCAGTTCTTC. Residues: CASKGTGGWNEQFF.

The V and J genes are TRBV7-6 and TRBJ1-1; D not certain. V was shortened by 1 base and J by 0 bases, with 0 bases between the two germline ends. CDR3 length equals 12 residues. The germline gives CDR1 SGHVS, CDR2 FNYEAQ. CDR3: CASSLVNTEAFF. The CDR3 DNA sequence: TGTGCCAGCAGCTTAGTGAACACTGAAGCTTTCTTT.

This clone was recorded a few times. This chain links TRBV9 with TRBJ2-7; 7 bases match TRBD1. The CDR3 covers 14 residues. Germline CDR1 is SGDLS and CDR2 is YYNGEE. The J segment lost 0 bases and the V segment lost 1 base, leaving 1 base of the junction unmatched. The CDR3 protein is CASSVTGASYEQYF. The CDR3 DNA follows: TGTGCCAGCAGCGTAACAGGGGCCTCCTACGAGCAGTACTTC.

The chain links TRBV18 to TRBJ2-7, with 10 bases fitting TRBD2. The CDR3 length is 16 residues. V was clipped by 3 bases and J by 1 base; unmatched bases: 6. In germline, CDR1 is KGHSH, CDR2 LQKENI. CDR3 sequence (DNA): TGTGCCAGCTCACCGTCCCTAGCGGGAGCGTCCTACGAGCAGTACTTC. This encodes CASSPSLAGASYEQYF.

This chain connects TRBV30 to TRBJ2-3; 8 bases match TRBD2. Germline loops: CDR1 GTSNPN, CDR2 SVGIG (reference sequence). The V and J ends lost 0 bases and 2 bases, in that order; junction bases with no gene match: 7. This CDR3 contains 16 residues. The CDR3 region has the DNA TGTGCCTGGAGTGTACCAGGTAGCGGGACCACAGATACGCAGTATTTT. Amino acid sequence: CAWSVPGSGTTDTQYF.

This sequence joins TRBV4-1 and TRBJ2-1, with 8 bases matching TRBD2. Germline CDR1 and CDR2: MGHRA and YSYEKL. The V and J ends lost 2 bases and 3 bases, in that order; junction bases with no gene match: 3. The CDR3 extends over 15 amino acids. CDR3 sequence (DNA): TGCGCCAGCAGCCAATTCAGCGGGAGCTACAATGAGCAGTTCTTC. Amino acid sequence: CASSQFSGSYNEQFF.